These T cell receptor beta chains were read from a single sample in a study of chemoradiotherapy in HPV16-positive cancers. Method: immunoSEQ multiplex PCR; TCRdb's copy keeps in-frame clones and lacks some. The data contain about 10,000 clones, about 82% of them seen just once; the ten biggest clones take up less than 3%. Specimen: blood, collected from a patient who underwent chemoradiotherapy. These receptors came from a human donor with HPV-associated anogenital cancer. Each CDR3 is given without its conserved first and last residue. The order of the fields is V gene, CDR3 protein.

>TRBV27
ASSWGRPTGANEKLF
>TRBV12-5
ASGLVLGSTIY
>TRBV19
ASTQSPGAEAF
>TRBV10-1
AIRQGGENEKLF
>TRBV2
ASSEWGNTEAF
>TRBV14
ASSQGKRGERTDTQY
>TRBV19
ASLDRQSNQPQH
>TRBV14
ASSLFPGQGVGPQETQY
>TRBV4-1
ASSQDMTDYYGYT
>TRBV13
ASSLPSGGGDTQY
>TRBV7-6
ASSPYKRGPAYEQY
>TRBV18
ASSTRTGVAGELF
>TRBV11-2
ASSRYRGGTEAF
>TRBV5-1
ASSGGLAAYNEQF
>TRBV19
ASSIGEGPSYGYT
>TRBV5-1
ASSERGAGGYT
>TRBV5-4
ASSYLGTNEQF
>TRBV29-1
SVGQGAGNTIY
>TRBV13
ASSTGESYNSPLH
>TRBV19
ASSQTGTGNYGYT
>TRBV2
ASTSRDFHTGELF
>TRBV6-5
ASSYLTGTYEQY
>TRBV4-3
ASSPTNTGGLRMNTEAF
>TRBV15
ATSRGSAF
>TRBV14
ASSQDLLRGGTEAF
>TRBV4-2
ASSQRTGFQEGYT
>TRBV29-1
SVVRGGTDTQY
>TRBV28
ASSLLGGDLYEQY
>TRBV29-1
SALGTGTSTDTQY
>TRBV5-1
ASSPSASGRANEQF
>TRBV7-7
ASSLAGVAGELF
>TRBV14
ASSQGQGYGYT
>TRBV2
ASSWTAWGETQY
>TRBV6-1
ASSEAGGRRGNQPQH
>TRBV7-9
ASSWGLAGTFTGELF
>TRBV7-8
ASSLLSGAINQPQH
>TRBV27
ASSRVTGLPRDEKLF
>TRBV19
ASSIAVNNEQF
>TRBV4-3
ASSQDAAGARDTQY
>TRBV6-1
ASSEGGVYGYT
>TRBV4-1
ASSQETQGGQPQH
>TRBV7-2
ASSLAIGRNTIY
>TRBV28
ASRRQGSRYEQY
>TRBV7-3
ASSLWTSGADTQY
>TRBV29-1
SAGGGYGYT
>TRBV11-2
ASSLEVGGRNQPQH
>TRBV7-8
ASSLGTSGGLTPYEQY
>TRBV4-1
ASSQEGQGGYEQY
>TRBV11-2
ASSDPSGYQETQY
>TRBV7-2
ASSLYRGQWNTEAF
>TRBV5-1
ASSLGTGSEQY
>TRBV6-5
ASRPDRGRNEQY
>TRBV15
ATSIKANSEAF
>TRBV12-5
ASGLTDYYEQY